These 30 T cell receptor beta chains were all obtained from the same sample, sequenced in a study of CD8 T cells in ankylosing spondylitis. These receptors' targets are unknown. Each CDR3 protein is one row after TCRdb ran MiXCR on the 5' RACE reads. The table includes about 220,000 distinct CDR3 sequences, about 6.7% detected once. Overall study results and limits: Ankylosing spondylitis blood appeared to carry a characteristic TCR beta motif of roughly eight highly homologous variants.

The sequencing sample was made of blood, either unsorted or a sorted T cell fraction (not recorded which). The receptors derive from a male donor with ankylosing spondylitis.

The rearrangement uses TRBV6-2 or TRBV6-3 and TRBJ2-2; 9 bases match TRBD1. Per the germline V gene, CDR1 is MNHEY and CDR2 is SVGEGT. V gave up 2 bases and J gave up 7 bases; unmatched junction bases: 8. CDR3 size: 16 residues. The CDR3 region is CASSYERDREGGELFF. The CDR3 DNA follows: TGTGCCAGCAGTTACGAAAGGGACAGGGAAGGCGGGGAGCTGTTTTTT.

This clonotype was detected ten times or more. The V gene is TRBV4-3, the J gene TRBJ2-7; D may correspond to TRBD1 or TRBD2 (5 bases each). Trimming took 4 bases from V and 0 from J, leaving 10 bases between them. Germline V lookup: CDR1 LGHNA, CDR2 YSLEER. CDR3 length equals 14 residues. CDR3 in amino acids: CASSPYGGSYEQYF. The CDR3 DNA follows: TGCGCCAGCAGCCCCTATGGGGGCTCCTACGAGCAGTACTTC.

This clonotype was detected a few times. This chain uses TRBV7-6 with TRBJ2-2; D gene uncertain. Per germline, CDR1 SGHVS and CDR2 FNYEAQ. The V gene lost 5 bases and the J gene lost 6 bases, with 7 bases spanning the gap. The CDR3 contains 12 residues. The DNA of the CDR3 is TGTGCCAGCAGCGGATTGGCCGGGGAGCTGTTTTTT. Amino acid sequence: CASSGLAGELFF.

This clonotype showed up just a few times. This rearrangement joins TRBV4-2 to TRBJ2-7; the match to TRBD1 covers 9 bases. CDR1 and CDR2 from the germline V gene are LGHNA and YNFKEQ. The CDR3 is made up of 16 amino acids. J gave up 5 bases and V 0 bases, and 8 bases lay outside the gene matches. CDR3 region: CASSQEGTGIANEQYF. The CDR3, as DNA: TGTGCCAGCAGCCAAGAAGGGACAGGGATTGCCAACGAGCAGTACTTC.

This clonotype showed up many times. The rearrangement uses TRBV24-1 and TRBJ2-1; no reliable D call. This CDR3 has 14 residues. The V and J ends lost 3 bases and 7 bases respectively, with 12 bases between them. Germline-derived CDR1 and CDR2 are KGHDR and SFDVKD. CDR3 protein: CATSDRALGNEQFF. CDR3 DNA sequence: TGTGCCACCAGTGATCGTGCTCTCGGGAATGAGCAGTTCTTC.

This clonotype was counted many times. The rearrangement uses TRBV6-2 or TRBV6-3 and TRBJ2-1; 9 bases agree with TRBD2. V shed 2 bases, J shed 9 bases, and the junction held 5 bases outside the gene matches. CDR1 and CDR2 from the germline V gene are MNHEY and SVGEGT. This CDR3 is 14 amino acids long. Written as DNA, the CDR3 is TGTGCCAGCAGTTACGGGACTAGCACCGCTGAGCAGTTCTTC. Its protein product is CASSYGTSTAEQFF.

This clonotype was counted at least ten times. The chain carries TRBV20-1 and TRBJ2-7; 10 bases align to TRBD2. Germline V gene lookup returns CDR1 DFQATT and CDR2 SNEGSKA (reference sequence). Germline trimming cut 1 base from V and 3 bases from J; bases unmatched to any gene: 6. The CDR3 length is 15 residues. The DNA for the CDR3 is TGCAGTGCTAGAGGGCTAGCGGGAGTTTTCTACGAGCAGTACTTC. This codes for CSARGLAGVFYEQYF.

The table lists this clonotype with many counts. The chain joins TRBV6-5 to TRBJ2-3; a possible D gene is TRBD1 (5 bases). The CDR3 runs to 17 residues. Per the germline V gene, CDR1 is MNHEY and CDR2 is SVGAGI. Deletions cut 0 bases from V and 0 bases from J, with 13 bases between. The CDR3 loop is CASSYSWTLTSTDTQYF. The CDR3 DNA follows: TGTGCCAGCAGTTACTCTTGGACACTAACTAGCACAGATACGCAGTATTTT.

This clonotype was detected ten times or more. The chain combines TRBV28 with TRBJ2-7; D gene ambiguous. With 8 bases removed from V and 1 base from J, the gap between germline ends came to 6 bases. Germline CDR1 and CDR2: MDHEN and SYDVKM. CDR3 length equals 11 residues. The CDR3 DNA follows: TGTGCCAGCGCTTGGTCCTACGAGCAGTACTTC. Protein sequence: CASAWSYEQYF.

This clonotype was observed at least ten times. The chain carries TRBV5-1 and TRBJ2-1; tentatively, D is TRBD2 (5 bases). Deletions cut 2 bases from V and 7 bases from J, with 16 bases between. CDR3 length: 15 residues. Germline-derived CDR1 and CDR2 are SGHRS and YFSETQ. The CDR3 DNA follows: TGCGCCAGCAGCTTCCGGGATCCCCAAGGGAATGAGCAGTTCTTC. This gives the protein CASSFRDPQGNEQFF.

This clonotype was counted ten times or more. The V call is TRBV9, the J call TRBJ1-2; possible D gene TRBD1, 5 bases. V lost 3 bases and J 3 bases, leaving 9 bases between the germline ends. The CDR3 spans 13 residues. The V gene's germline CDR1 is SGDLS and CDR2 YYNGEE. The CDR3 spells CASSGVGDYGYTF. DNA for the CDR3: TGTGCCAGCAGCGGTGTAGGGGACTATGGCTACACCTTC.

This clonotype was picked up a small number of times. The gene calls are TRBV18 and TRBJ2-7, with 11 bases that match TRBD2. This CDR3 is 15 amino acids long. CDR1 KGHSH and CDR2 LQKENI come from the germline V gene. The ends lost 3 bases at V and 4 bases at J; junction bases unmatched: 5. In DNA form, the CDR3 reads TGTGCCAGCTCACCGACGGGACTAGCGGATTACGAGCAGTACTTC. It translates to CASSPTGLADYEQYF.

This clonotype was observed many times. V is TRBV20-1 and J is TRBJ2-7; no clear D gene. CDR1 and CDR2 (germline): DFQATT, SNEGSKA (reference sequence). Trimming stripped 3 bases from V and 6 bases from J, with 9 bases between. CDR3 length equals 11 residues. CDR3 residues: CSASQSSEQYF. CDR3 bases: TGCAGTGCTAGCCAGAGTTCCGAGCAGTACTTC.

In this sample, this clonotype turned up many times. V is TRBV24-1 and J is TRBJ2-1, with 12 bases fitting TRBD2. Germline V lookup: CDR1 KGHDR, CDR2 SFDVKD. The CDR3 totals 14 residues. V shed 7 bases and J 4 bases; nucleotides not matched to a gene: 1. The CDR3 spells CATRGTSGYNEQFF. In DNA form, the CDR3 reads TGTGCCACCAGGGGGACTAGCGGGTACAATGAGCAGTTCTTC.

At least ten counts were recorded for this clonotype. The chain employs TRBV5-1 and TRBJ2-5; 7 bases fit TRBD2. Germline trimming cut 7 bases from V and 0 bases from J; bases unmatched to any gene: 6. The CDR3 has 14 amino acids. Germline lookup yields CDR1 SGHRS and CDR2 YFSETQ. CDR3 loop: CASEAGENQETQYF. The CDR3 DNA reads TGCGCCAGCGAGGCGGGGGAAAACCAAGAGACCCAGTACTTC.

This clonotype was detected ten times or more. The J gene is TRBJ2-7, the V gene TRBV6-2 or TRBV6-3; maybe TRBD2 (6 bases). The CDR3 is made up of 14 amino acids. Between the trimmed V and J ends, which lost 2 bases and 2 bases, there was a span of 10 bases. The V gene's germline CDR1 is MNHEY and CDR2 SVGEGT. In nucleotides, the CDR3 is TGTGCCAGCAGTTACGATCCGGGAGCCTACGAGCAGTACTTC. Translating gives CASSYDPGAYEQYF.

This clonotype showed up just once. The rearrangement uses TRBV4-1 and TRBJ2-7; 7 nucleotides line up with TRBD1. V trimming: 4 bases; J trimming: 6 bases; junction bases outside the gene matches: 9. This CDR3 has 14 amino acids. Germline lookup yields CDR1 MGHRA and CDR2 YSYEKL. CDR3 in amino acids: CASSLFRGLSEQYF. Here the CDR3 DNA reads TGCGCCAGCAGCCTTTTTAGGGGGCTCTCCGAGCAGTACTTC.

This clonotype was counted ten times or more. V is TRBV27 and J is TRBJ1-4; D might be TRBD1 (5 bases). V was shortened by 3 bases and J by 13 bases, with 18 bases between the two germline ends. CDR3 length: 14 residues. Per germline, CDR1 MNHEY and CDR2 SMNVEV (reference sequence). CDR3 loop: CASSFRGALERLFF. Written as DNA, the CDR3 is TGTGCCAGCAGTTTCCGAGGGGCCCTTGAACGACTGTTTTTT.

Remarks on this clonotype: The junction does not match germline at one end; this may be a read error. The rearrangement uses TRBV11-1 and TRBJ1-4, with D perhaps TRBD1 (6 bases). This CDR3 has 17 residues. CDR1 is SGHAT and CDR2 is FQDESV in the germline V gene (reference sequence). As DNA, the CDR3 is TGTGCCTGCAGCTTAGGCTGGCAGGGGAAGGCTAATGAAAAACTGTTTTTT. Translating it yields CACSLGWQGKANEKLFF.

This clonotype was seen repeatedly, ten times or more. The chain carries TRBV9 and TRBJ2-1, with a weak D call TRBD2 (5 bases). Deletions cut 0 bases from V and 9 bases from J, with 13 bases between. This CDR3 has 14 residues. Germline lookup yields CDR1 SGDLS and CDR2 YYNGEE. CDR3 region: CASSVVPGIGEQFF. The CDR3 bases are TGTGCCAGCAGCGTAGTCCCGGGGATTGGTGAGCAGTTCTTC.

There are many counts of this clonotype. The chain carries TRBV27 and TRBJ1-5; 7 bases are a match to TRBD1. The V and J ends lost 6 bases and 7 bases, in that order; junction bases with no gene match: 6. The CDR3 is 13 residues long. Germline assignment: CDR1 MNHEY and CDR2 SMNVEV (reference sequence). The chain's CDR3 is CASSRGGWQPQHF. The DNA for the CDR3 is TGTGCCAGCAGCAGAGGGGGCTGGCAGCCCCAGCATTTT.

This clonotype was seen a handful of times. This rearrangement joins TRBV7-9 to TRBJ2-2; D uncertain. Germline CDR1 reads SEHNR; CDR2 reads FQNEAQ (reference sequence). Deletions cut 2 bases from V and 1 base from J, with 8 bases between. This CDR3 has 15 amino acids. The chain's CDR3 is CASSLNSGNTGELFF. DNA of the CDR3: TGTGCCAGCAGCTTAAACTCCGGGAACACCGGGGAGCTGTTTTTT.

This clonotype was seen at least ten times. The rearrangement joins TRBV29-1 to TRBJ2-5, with a tentative D call TRBD1 (6 bases). CDR1 and CDR2 (germline): SQVTM, ANQGSEA. V was trimmed by 0 bases and J by 0 bases, leaving 8 bases between them. The CDR3 runs 14 residues. CDR3 amino acids: CSVEDQGYQETQYF. The CDR3 DNA is TGCAGCGTTGAAGACCAGGGGTACCAAGAGACCCAGTACTTC. Full variable domain (remainder filled in from reference TRBV29-1 and TRBJ2-5): SAVISQKPSRDICQRGTSLTIQCQVDSQVTMMFWYRQQPGQSLTLIATANQGSEATYESGFVIDKFPISRPNLTFSTLTVSNMSPEDSSIYLCSVEDQGYQETQYFGPGTRLLVL.

This clonotype showed up many times. The chain uses TRBV6-6 and TRBJ1-2, with D uncertain. This CDR3 comprises 13 residues. V dropped 6 bases and J dropped 4 bases, with 12 bases sitting between them. Per germline, CDR1 MNHNY and CDR2 SVGAGI (reference sequence). Here the CDR3 reads CASRAAEAYGYTF. CDR3 in DNA: TGTGCCAGCAGGGCCGCCGAGGCCTATGGCTACACCTTC.

This clonotype was seen ten or more times. The chain couples TRBV5-1 to TRBJ2-5; D may be TRBD1 (6 bases). Germline CDR1 and CDR2: SGHRS and YFSETQ. This CDR3 spans 14 amino acids. V was shortened by 3 bases and J by 1 base, with 10 bases between the two germline ends. For the CDR3, the DNA is TGCGCCAGCAGCTCGGTGACAGGCCAAGAGACCCAGTACTTC. Amino acids: CASSSVTGQETQYF.

This chain joins TRBV30 and TRBJ1-2; 9 nucleotides agree with TRBD1. V shed 3 bases, J shed 4 bases, and the junction held 3 bases outside the gene matches. Germline-derived CDR1 and CDR2 are GTSNPN and SVGIG (reference sequence). The CDR3 is 13 amino acids. The chain's CDR3 is CAWSRDRVYGYTF. DNA of the CDR3: TGTGCCTGGAGCCGGGACAGGGTCTATGGCTACACCTTC. Variable domain in full (rest from reference TRBV30 and TRBJ1-2): SQTIHQWPATLVQPVGSPLSLECTVEGTSNPNLYWYRQAAGRGLQLLFYSVGIGQISSEVPQNLSASRPQDRQFILSSKKLLLSDSGFYLCAWSRDRVYGYTFGSGTRLTVV.

This clonotype was observed at least ten times. V is TRBV24-1 and J is TRBJ2-1; D gene uncertain. The CDR3 is 18 residues long. V was trimmed by 2 bases and J by 2 bases, leaving 18 bases between them. Germline V CDR1 and CDR2: KGHDR, SFDVKD. This CDR3 reads CATSDSLVAAGTYNEQFF. CDR3 nucleotide sequence: TGTGCCACCAGTGATTCACTGGTGGCAGCCGGAACCTACAATGAGCAGTTCTTC.

This clonotype was recorded at least ten times. In DNA, the CDR3 is TGTGCCAGCAAAACACAGGGGTGGGATAAACCCACAGATACGCAGTATTTT. Amino acids: CASKTQGWDKPTDTQYF. J is TRBJ2-3 and V is TRBV6-1, with 7 bases that match TRBD1. The CDR3 totals 17 residues. Trimming at V came to 7 bases and at J to 2 bases, leaving 15 bases not matched to a gene. The germline gives CDR1 MNHNS, CDR2 SASEGT.

This clonotype was detected a few times. This chain joins TRBV7-9 and TRBJ2-7; the D gene could be TRBD1 or TRBD2 (5 bases each). Germline CDR1 SEHNR, CDR2 FQNEAQ (reference sequence). CDR3 length equals 14 residues. V was pared by 6 bases and J by 3 bases, with 15 bases between. This CDR3 is CASSYTGTRYEQYF. In DNA form, the CDR3 reads TGTGCCAGCAGTTATACCGGGACCCGCTACGAGCAGTACTTC.

At least ten counts were recorded for this clonotype. The rearrangement uses TRBV12-3 or TRBV12-4 and TRBJ2-7; 14 bases agree with TRBD2. The CDR3 is 17 residues long. The V gene end was trimmed by 6 bases and the J gene end by 0 bases; junction bases not matched to a gene: 7. This CDR3 is CASSAGTSGRSSYEQYF. For the CDR3, the DNA is TGTGCCAGCAGCGCCGGGACTAGCGGGAGAAGCTCCTACGAGCAGTACTTC.